This is a list of T cell receptor beta chains from one sample in a study of blood T cell repertoires in COVID-19. Profiled with immunoSEQ multiplex PCR; TCRdb holds only in-frame clones, not every one. The sample has roughly 260,000 clones, more than 90% seen once; the top ten hold just over 2.5%. What was sequenced was peripheral blood. The receptors shown here come from a person aged 18 to 30 with COVID-19, enrolled during active disease. Both conserved end residues are part of each CDR3. The order of the fields is V gene, D gene, clone size, J gene, CDR3 protein, CDR3 DNA. The D gene is left open where the match is weak. Some rows mark clone size as missing; the rest say once, few, many or name a class of expanded clone.

V: TRBV24-1; D: TRBD2; size: once; J: TRBJ2-1; CDR3: CATSGRFGLAEYNEQFF; DNA: TGTGCCACCAGTGGTCGATTCGGGCTAGCGGAATACAATGAGCAGTTCTTC
V: TRBV7-7; D: .; size: few; J: TRBJ2-7; CDR3: CASSFDRSVADEQYF; DNA: TGTGCTAGCAGCTTTGACAGGTCTGTTGCCGACGAGCAGTACTTC
V: TRBV28; D: .; size: .; J: TRBJ2-5; CDR3: CASSSLTEQETQYF; DNA: TGTGCCAGCAGTTCGCTGACAGAACAAGAGACCCAGTACTTC
V: TRBV13; D: .; size: .; J: TRBJ2-7; CDR3: CASSPPGSVEQYF; DNA: TGTGCCAGCAGCCCCCCGGGGTCCGTCGAGCAGTACTTC
V: TRBV5-4; D: .; size: .; J: TRBJ1-6; CDR3: CASSPWQGVRNSPLHF; DNA: TGTGCCAGCAGCCCATGGCAAGGGGTGAGAAATTCACCCCTCCACTTT
V: TRBV5-4; D: TRBD2; size: .; J: TRBJ2-1; CDR3: CASSSKTSGRDNEQFF; DNA: TGTGCCAGCAGCTCAAAGACTAGCGGGAGAGACAATGAGCAGTTCTTC
V: TRBV29-1; D: TRBD1; size: few; J: TRBJ1-2; CDR3: CSVWGGTALYYGYTF; DNA: TGCAGCGTCTGGGGTGGGACAGCATTATACTATGGCTACACCTTC
V: TRBV5-1; D: .; size: .; J: TRBJ2-7; CDR3: CASSLLGAETYEQYF; DNA: TGCGCCAGCAGCTTGCTTGGGGCCGAGACCTACGAGCAGTACTTC
V: TRBV14; D: .; size: .; J: TRBJ1-4; CDR3: CASSQVGGGGKLFF; DNA: TGTGCCAGCAGCCAAGTGGGCGGCGGAGGAAAACTGTTTTTT
V: TRBV4-1; D: TRBD2; size: .; J: TRBJ2-7; CDR3: CASSPGLAFRGYEQYF; DNA: TGCGCCAGCAGCCCGGGACTAGCGTTCAGAGGCTACGAGCAGTACTTC
V: TRBV27; D: TRBD2; size: .; J: TRBJ2-7; CDR3: CASSLWSSGDYEQYF; DNA: TGTGCCAGCAGTTTATGGTCTAGCGGGGATTACGAGCAGTACTTC
V: TRBV29-1; D: .; size: .; J: TRBJ2-5; CDR3: CSAHGQQETQYF; DNA: TGCAGCGCTCACGGACAGCAAGAGACCCAGTACTTC
V: TRBV27; D: TRBD2; size: .; J: TRBJ2-3; CDR3: CASRGLAGGNTDTQYF; DNA: TGTGCCAGCAGAGGACTAGCGGGAGGGAACACAGATACGCAGTATTTT
V: TRBV7-9; D: .; size: .; J: TRBJ2-7; CDR3: CASSLYVFGEGRSYEQYF; DNA: TGTGCCAGCAGCTTATACGTGTTTGGAGAGGGCCGTTCCTACGAGCAGTACTTC
V: TRBV2; D: .; size: .; J: TRBJ2-2; CDR3: CASSVGVGVSTGELFF; DNA: TGTGCCAGCAGTGTCGGGGTGGGAGTCAGCACCGGGGAGCTGTTTTTT
V: TRBV5-4; D: TRBD1; size: .; J: TRBJ2-7; CDR3: CASSLAPGGSFYEQYF; DNA: TGTGCCAGCAGCTTGGCCCCAGGGGGTTCTTTCTACGAGCAGTACTTC
V: TRBV19; D: TRBD1; size: .; J: TRBJ2-7; CDR3: CASSTRGQWSYEQYF; DNA: TGTGCCAGTAGTACCCGGGGACAGTGGTCCTACGAGCAGTACTTC
V: TRBV28; D: TRBD1; size: .; J: TRBJ2-6; CDR3: CASNEDRSTYNVLTF; DNA: TGTGCCAGCAACGAGGACAGGTCAACTTACAACGTCCTGACTTTC
V: TRBV2; D: TRBD2; size: .; J: TRBJ2-1; CDR3: CATPRLASGRIGEQFF; DNA: TGTGCCACCCCCCGACTGGCTAGCGGGAGGATTGGAGAGCAGTTCTTC
V: TRBV3-1/TRBV3-2; D: TRBD2; size: .; J: TRBJ2-1; CDR3: CASSQTSVHNEQFF; DNA: TGTGCCAGCAGTCAGACTAGCGTCCACAATGAGCAGTTCTTC
V: TRBV5-4; D: .; size: .; J: TRBJ2-1; CDR3: CASSSRGRGTYNEQFF; DNA: TGTGCCAGCAGCTCCCGAGGGCGGGGAACCTACAATGAGCAGTTCTTC
V: TRBV7-9; D: TRBD2; size: .; J: TRBJ2-7; CDR3: CASRGAGDEQYF; DNA: TGTGCCAGCCGGGGAGCGGGAGACGAGCAGTACTTC
V: TRBV13; D: TRBD2; size: .; J: TRBJ2-2; CDR3: CASSVYLAGINTGELFF; DNA: TGTGCCAGCAGCGTCTATCTAGCGGGTATTAACACCGGGGAGCTGTTTTTT
V: TRBV7-2; D: TRBD1; size: .; J: TRBJ2-2; CDR3: CASSSSRDRGHTGELFF; DNA: TGTGCCAGCAGCTCTAGCCGGGACAGGGGGCACACCGGGGAGCTGTTTTTT
V: TRBV7-9; D: .; size: .; J: TRBJ2-5; CDR3: CASSPRLAKTQYF; DNA: TGTGCCAGCAGCCCCCGCCTTGCGAAGACCCAGTACTTC
V: TRBV11-2; D: .; size: .; J: TRBJ1-3; CDR3: CASRTILTGRGNTIYF; DNA: TGTGCCAGCAGGACCATCCTGACCGGGAGGGGAAACACCATATATTTT
V: TRBV4-1; D: .; size: .; J: TRBJ1-4; CDR3: CASSQVAEGRREKLFF; DNA: TGCGCCAGCAGCCAAGTAGCGGAGGGGCGACGTGAAAAACTGTTTTTT
V: TRBV10-2; D: TRBD1; size: .; J: TRBJ2-5; CDR3: CASSDPGQGRETQYF; DNA: TGCGCCAGCAGTGACCCCGGACAGGGGAGGGAGACCCAGTACTTC